Listed below are T cell receptor beta chains from one sample, sequenced in a study of T cell changes during pregnancy in multiple sclerosis. Here immunoSEQ multiplex PCR was the method, and the copy in TCRdb shows in-frame clones only, minus some. In the table there are 15,000 or so clones, 80% to 90% of which are singletons. The starting material was CD8+ T cells from peripheral blood mononuclear cells, obtained in the first trimester of pregnancy. The receptors here all came from a female donor with multiple sclerosis, enrolled in a pregnancy study. The CDR3 runs from the conserved cysteine through the conserved F or W. D genes are given only for firm matches. Size is omitted from some rows. Given values are once, few, many or a class for expanded clones.

clone_size: medium-sized; d_call: .; j_call: TRBJ1-5; v_call: TRBV4-1; cdr3_aa: CASSQILQPQHF; cdr3_nt: TGCGCCAGCAGCCAAATTCTCCAGCCCCAGCATTTT
clone_size: .; d_call: .; j_call: TRBJ1-1; v_call: TRBV19; cdr3_aa: CASSPEPNTEAFF; cdr3_nt: TGTGCCAGTAGCCCCGAGCCGAACACTGAAGCTTTCTTT
clone_size: .; d_call: TRBD1; j_call: TRBJ1-4; v_call: TRBV11-2; cdr3_aa: CASSTGGNEKLFF; cdr3_nt: TGTGCCAGCAGCACAGGGGGCAATGAAAAACTGTTTTTT
clone_size: .; d_call: TRBD2; j_call: TRBJ2-7; v_call: TRBV7-2; cdr3_aa: CASSFSGGQVYEQYF; cdr3_nt: TGTGCCAGCAGCTTTAGCGGGGGTCAAGTGTACGAGCAGTACTTC
clone_size: .; d_call: TRBD1; j_call: TRBJ2-1; v_call: TRBV15; cdr3_aa: CATSATGYSYNEQFF; cdr3_nt: TGTGCCACCAGCGCGACAGGGTATTCGTACAATGAGCAGTTCTTC
clone_size: few; d_call: .; j_call: TRBJ2-7; v_call: TRBV18; cdr3_aa: CASSQKTGSRGYEQYF; cdr3_nt: TGTGCCAGCTCACAAAAGACAGGTTCACGTGGCTACGAGCAGTACTTC
clone_size: once; d_call: TRBD1; j_call: TRBJ2-3; v_call: TRBV6-4; cdr3_aa: CASSAGTGSTDTQYF; cdr3_nt: TGTGCCAGCAGTGCAGGGACAGGGAGCACAGATACGCAGTATTTT
clone_size: .; d_call: TRBD1; j_call: TRBJ2-7; v_call: TRBV5-1; cdr3_aa: CASSLSWGQGYEQYF; cdr3_nt: TGCGCCAGCAGCTTGTCTTGGGGACAGGGCTACGAGCAGTACTTC
clone_size: .; d_call: .; j_call: TRBJ2-2; v_call: TRBV7-3; cdr3_aa: CASGGYRLGAWTGELFF; cdr3_nt: TGTGCCAGCGGGGGATATCGTTTGGGGGCTTGGACCGGGGAGCTGTTTTTT
clone_size: .; d_call: .; j_call: TRBJ2-7; v_call: TRBV19; cdr3_aa: CASSIAGWAYEQYF; cdr3_nt: TGTGCCAGTAGTATAGCGGGATGGGCCTACGAGCAGTACTTC
clone_size: .; d_call: TRBD1; j_call: TRBJ1-4; v_call: TRBV9; cdr3_aa: CASSVGGTGLNEKLFF; cdr3_nt: TGTGCCAGCAGCGTAGGAGGGACAGGGCTTAATGAAAAACTGTTTTTT
clone_size: .; d_call: .; j_call: TRBJ1-1; v_call: TRBV7-6; cdr3_aa: CASSLRGNTEAFF; cdr3_nt: TGTGCCAGCAGCTTGCGGGGGAACACTGAAGCTTTCTTT
clone_size: .; d_call: TRBD2; j_call: TRBJ2-3; v_call: TRBV6-4; cdr3_aa: CASSDSAGGSTDTQYF; cdr3_nt: TGTGCCAGCAGTGACTCTGCGGGGGGCAGCACAGATACGCAGTATTTT
clone_size: once; d_call: .; j_call: TRBJ2-2; v_call: TRBV9; cdr3_aa: CASSVEGGLGGELFF; cdr3_nt: TGTGCCAGCAGCGTAGAGGGGGGGCTGGGCGGGGAGCTGTTTTTT
clone_size: .; d_call: TRBD1; j_call: TRBJ2-5; v_call: TRBV9; cdr3_aa: CASSATGGRRETQYF; cdr3_nt: TGTGCCAGCAGCGCGACAGGGGGCCGGAGAGAGACCCAGTACTTC
clone_size: .; d_call: TRBD1; j_call: TRBJ2-5; v_call: TRBV18; cdr3_aa: CASSLDATGGRETQYF; cdr3_nt: TGTGCCAGCTCACTCGACGCGACAGGGGGTAGGGAGACCCAGTACTTC
clone_size: .; d_call: TRBD2; j_call: TRBJ2-5; v_call: TRBV7-2; cdr3_aa: CASSPGGGQETQYF; cdr3_nt: TGTGCCAGCAGCCCCGGGGGGGGGCAAGAGACCCAGTACTTC
clone_size: .; d_call: TRBD2; j_call: TRBJ2-3; v_call: TRBV6-4; cdr3_aa: CASSAGETDTQYF; cdr3_nt: TGTGCCAGCAGCGCGGGGGAGACAGATACGCAGTATTTT
clone_size: once; d_call: .; j_call: TRBJ1-2; v_call: TRBV7-2; cdr3_aa: CASSSLWTANYGYTF; cdr3_nt: TGTGCCAGCAGCTCCCTGTGGACAGCCAACTATGGCTACACCTTC
clone_size: .; d_call: TRBD1; j_call: TRBJ2-7; v_call: TRBV27; cdr3_aa: CASSTQRTGPYEQYF; cdr3_nt: TGTGCCAGCAGTACACAACGGACAGGCCCATACGAGCAGTACTTC
clone_size: .; d_call: TRBD2; j_call: TRBJ2-2; v_call: TRBV6-1; cdr3_aa: CASGGSSGTGELFF; cdr3_nt: TGTGCCAGCGGCGGGAGCTCGGGCACCGGGGAGCTGTTTTTT
clone_size: .; d_call: .; j_call: TRBJ1-6; v_call: TRBV4-2; cdr3_aa: CASSQGHPSPLHF; cdr3_nt: TGTGCCAGCAGCCAAGGACACCCGTCACCCCTCCACTTT
clone_size: .; d_call: .; j_call: TRBJ2-5; v_call: TRBV5-1; cdr3_aa: CASSLVQGQKGETQYF; cdr3_nt: TGCGCCAGCAGCTTGGTTCAGGGCCAAAAAGGAGAGACCCAGTACTTC
clone_size: .; d_call: .; j_call: TRBJ2-4; v_call: TRBV5-5; cdr3_aa: CASSPRPSRGDWAKNIQYF; cdr3_nt: TGTGCCAGCAGCCCGCGACCCAGCAGGGGGGATTGGGCCAAAAACATTCAGTACTTC
clone_size: .; d_call: .; j_call: TRBJ1-1; v_call: TRBV27; cdr3_aa: CASSLSGDTEAFF; cdr3_nt: TGTGCCAGCAGCCTCTCGGGGGACACTGAAGCTTTCTTT
clone_size: few; d_call: TRBD1; j_call: TRBJ2-7; v_call: TRBV19; cdr3_aa: CASSWRGQGSYEQYF; cdr3_nt: TGTGCCAGTAGCTGGAGGGGACAGGGTTCCTACGAGCAGTACTTC
clone_size: .; d_call: TRBD1; j_call: TRBJ1-4; v_call: TRBV7-8; cdr3_aa: CASSSDRAIGEKLFF; cdr3_nt: TGTGCCAGCAGCTCCGACAGGGCGATAGGAGAAAAACTGTTTTTT
clone_size: .; d_call: TRBD1; j_call: TRBJ1-5; v_call: TRBV28; cdr3_aa: CASSILQGDGNQPQHF; cdr3_nt: TGTGCCAGCAGTATACTACAGGGGGACGGCAATCAGCCCCAGCATTTT
clone_size: .; d_call: .; j_call: TRBJ2-7; v_call: TRBV11-1; cdr3_aa: CASSLAGLYEQYF; cdr3_nt: TGTGCCAGCAGCTTAGCGGGACTTTACGAGCAGTACTTC
clone_size: .; d_call: TRBD2; j_call: TRBJ2-1; v_call: TRBV4-2; cdr3_aa: CASSQHLAGVYNEQFF; cdr3_nt: TGTGCCAGCAGCCAACATCTAGCGGGAGTCTACAATGAGCAGTTCTTC
clone_size: once; d_call: TRBD1; j_call: TRBJ1-4; v_call: TRBV27; cdr3_aa: CASSPRDRGRGNEKLFF; cdr3_nt: TGTGCCAGCAGTCCCCGGGACAGGGGGCGAGGTAATGAAAAACTGTTTTTT
clone_size: once; d_call: TRBD1; j_call: TRBJ1-2; v_call: TRBV10-3; cdr3_aa: CAISEGTGSYGYTF; cdr3_nt: TGTGCCATCAGTGAGGGGACAGGGTCCTATGGCTACACCTTC
clone_size: once; d_call: .; j_call: TRBJ2-3; v_call: TRBV27; cdr3_aa: CASTLSGSTDTQYF; cdr3_nt: TGTGCCAGCACCCTATCAGGGTCGACAGATACGCAGTATTTT
clone_size: .; d_call: TRBD2; j_call: TRBJ2-5; v_call: TRBV9; cdr3_aa: CASSGSSGETQYF; cdr3_nt: TGTGCCAGCAGCGGGTCTAGCGGGGAGACCCAGTACTTC
clone_size: .; d_call: .; j_call: TRBJ1-4; v_call: TRBV15; cdr3_aa: CATQGPMGMEKLFF; cdr3_nt: TGTGCCACGCAGGGTCCTATGGGGATGGAAAAACTGTTTTTT
clone_size: .; d_call: .; j_call: TRBJ1-1; v_call: TRBV27; cdr3_aa: CASSLSRRMNTEAFF; cdr3_nt: TGTGCCAGCAGTTTATCGAGGCGGATGAACACTGAAGCTTTCTTT
clone_size: .; d_call: .; j_call: TRBJ1-1; v_call: TRBV6-5; cdr3_aa: CASSLRDWTEAFF; cdr3_nt: TGTGCCAGCAGTCTCAGGGACTGGACTGAAGCTTTCTTT
clone_size: .; d_call: TRBD2; j_call: TRBJ2-3; v_call: TRBV6-5; cdr3_aa: CASSYYSGGHTDTQYF; cdr3_nt: TGTGCCAGCAGTTACTATAGCGGGGGTCACACAGATACGCAGTATTTT
clone_size: .; d_call: TRBD2; j_call: TRBJ2-5; v_call: TRBV29-1; cdr3_aa: CSAGGRDGGVETQYF; cdr3_nt: TGCAGCGCGGGCGGGAGGGATGGCGGGGTTGAGACCCAGTACTTC
clone_size: few; d_call: .; j_call: TRBJ2-7; v_call: TRBV27; cdr3_aa: CASSLIQGAEQYF; cdr3_nt: TGTGCCAGCAGTTTAATACAGGGTGCCGAGCAGTACTTC
clone_size: .; d_call: TRBD2; j_call: TRBJ2-5; v_call: TRBV9; cdr3_aa: CASSETGLAAQTQYF; cdr3_nt: TGTGCCAGCAGCGAGACGGGACTAGCGGCCCAGACCCAGTACTTC
clone_size: .; d_call: .; j_call: TRBJ2-7; v_call: TRBV4-1; cdr3_aa: CASSQFLGGGYEQYF; cdr3_nt: TGCGCCAGCAGCCAATTTTTGGGGGGAGGTTACGAGCAGTACTTC
clone_size: .; d_call: .; j_call: TRBJ2-6; v_call: TRBV28; cdr3_aa: CASSLESGLSGANVLTF; cdr3_nt: TGTGCCAGCAGTTTGGAAAGCGGCCTCTCTGGGGCCAACGTCCTGACTTTC
clone_size: .; d_call: .; j_call: TRBJ2-5; v_call: TRBV2; cdr3_aa: CASSLFYYLQETQYF; cdr3_nt: TGTGCCAGCAGTCTTTTCTACTACCTACAAGAGACCCAGTACTTC
clone_size: .; d_call: TRBD2; j_call: TRBJ2-7; v_call: TRBV27; cdr3_aa: CASNRGLAPSYEQYF; cdr3_nt: TGTGCCAGCAACAGGGGACTAGCCCCCTCCTACGAGCAGTACTTC
clone_size: .; d_call: .; j_call: TRBJ2-3; v_call: TRBV10-3; cdr3_aa: CAISAFRQIGSTDTQYF; cdr3_nt: TGTGCCATCAGTGCCTTTCGACAGATCGGCTCCACAGATACGCAGTATTTT
clone_size: .; d_call: TRBD1; j_call: TRBJ2-1; v_call: TRBV28; cdr3_aa: CASSREGQGIYNEQFF; cdr3_nt: TGTGCCAGCAGCCGAGAGGGACAGGGGATCTACAATGAGCAGTTCTTC
clone_size: .; d_call: TRBD2; j_call: TRBJ2-1; v_call: TRBV19; cdr3_aa: CASRGPGLAGGPSYNEQFF; cdr3_nt: TGTGCCAGTAGAGGGCCGGGACTAGCGGGAGGGCCCTCCTACAATGAGCAGTTCTTC
clone_size: .; d_call: TRBD1; j_call: TRBJ1-2; v_call: TRBV6-1; cdr3_aa: CASSEVQGAQGYTF; cdr3_nt: TGTGCCAGCAGTGAAGTACAGGGGGCGCAGGGCTACACCTTC
clone_size: .; d_call: .; j_call: TRBJ2-5; v_call: TRBV28; cdr3_aa: CASSGQFETQYF; cdr3_nt: TGTGCCAGCTCTGGACAGTTCGAGACCCAGTACTTC